Shown below are 25 T cell receptor beta chains from a single sample sequenced in a study. TCRdb analysed the 5' RACE reads with MiXCR anew, one entry per CDR3 protein. The sample includes some 62,000 distinct CDR3 sequences, roughly 30% of them seen just once. Sequencing input: tumor-infiltrating naive CD4+ T cells sorted from the breast tumor. Described subset: naive CD4+ T cells, CD4+CD45RA+CD25-. These receptors were obtained from a female donor with breast cancer.

Points on this clonotype: A much larger clone sits a single nucleotide away, making a read error possible. This chain uses TRBV7-2 with TRBJ1-6; D gene uncertain. The germline V gene encodes CDR1 SGHTA and CDR2 FQGNSA. CDR3 length: 14 residues. V was pared by 3 bases and J by 8 bases, with 11 bases between. The CDR3 protein is CTSSLLSSYSPLHF. DNA for the CDR3: TGTACCAGCAGCTTGTTAAGTAGTTATTCACCCCTCCACTTT.

The chain joins TRBV12-3 or TRBV12-4 to TRBJ2-5; D possibly corresponds to TRBD1 (5 bases). CDR3 size: 13 residues. The V end was cut by 3 bases, the J end by 4 bases, with 9 bases between. CDR3 loop: CASSLRQGETQYF. The DNA of the CDR3 is TGTGCCAGCAGTTTGAGGCAGGGAGAGACCCAGTACTTC.

The CDR3 reads CASSSLWTSGSNEQFF. In DNA form, the CDR3 reads TGTGCCAGCAGCTCACTCTGGACTAGCGGGAGTAATGAGCAGTTCTTC. The gene calls are TRBV5-4 and TRBJ2-1; TRBD2 matches 13 bases. V was clipped by 3 bases and J by 7 bases; unmatched bases: 7. Looked up from germline, CDR1 is SGHNT and CDR2 is YYREEE (reference sequence). The CDR3 is made up of 16 amino acids.

J is TRBJ2-3 and V is TRBV6-5; maybe TRBD1 (6 bases). Germline CDR1 MNHEY, CDR2 SVGAGI. The CDR3 consists of 15 residues. Trimming took 0 bases from V and 6 from J, leaving 13 bases between them. The DNA of the CDR3 is TGTGCCAGCAGTTACTCTGGCAGGGGCAAGGATACGCAGTATTTT. The encoded protein is CASSYSGRGKDTQYF.

This clonotype was seen only a few times. The chain has TRBV4-1 and TRBJ1-4; D is undetermined. The V and J ends lost 2 bases and 8 bases respectively, with 9 bases between them. Germline V lookup: CDR1 MGHRA, CDR2 YSYEKL. The CDR3 length is 13 residues. The CDR3 loop reads CASSQLVFEKLFF. Written as DNA, the CDR3 is TGCGCCAGCAGCCAACTCGTCTTCGAAAAACTGTTTTTT.

This chain joins TRBV15 and TRBJ2-7; 7 bases are shared with TRBD2. Germline loops: CDR1 LNHNV, CDR2 YYDKDF (reference sequence). The CDR3 sequence is 14 residues long. V gave up 3 bases and J gave up 5 bases; unmatched junction bases: 7. The CDR3 reads CATSSQRERNEQYF. Written as DNA, the CDR3 is TGTGCCACCAGCAGCCAGCGGGAACGCAACGAGCAGTACTTC. Supplemented by reference TRBV15 and TRBJ2-7, the full variable domain reads DAMVIQNPRYQVTQFGKPVTLSCSQTLNHNVMYWYQQKSSQAPKLLFHYYDKDFNNEADTPDNFQSRRPNTSFCFLDIRSPGLGDTAMYLCATSSQRERNEQYFGPGTRLTVT.

The chain has TRBV6-2 or TRBV6-3 and TRBJ1-5; 8 nucleotides align to TRBD1. CDR3 length equals 15 residues. V gave up 5 bases and J gave up 4 bases; unmatched junction bases: 7. Germline V gene sequence: CDR1 MNHEY, CDR2 SVGEGT. The CDR3 loop reads CASSDGQGHNQPQHF. CDR3 in DNA: TGTGCCAGCAGTGACGGACAGGGCCATAATCAGCCCCAGCATTTT.

In regard to this clonotype: This clone may be a read error of a much larger clone one base away. The rearrangement links TRBV9 to TRBJ2-7, with D possibly called TRBD1 or TRBD2 (5 bases each). Germline-derived CDR1 and CDR2 are SGDLS and YYNGEE. There are 14 residues in the CDR3. This CDR3 is CTSSVRDGTYEQYF. CDR3 bases: TGTACCAGCAGCGTCCGGGACGGAACCTACGAGCAGTACTTC.

This clonotype is a singleton in its sample. One junction end does not reproduce the germline sequence, and a read error may be involved. The rearrangement joins TRBV5-1 to TRBJ2-2; the match to TRBD1 covers 7 bases. The CDR3 has 15 amino acids. Germline CDR1 reads SGHRS; CDR2 reads YFSETQ. The chain's CDR3 is CASSPGQVPTGELLF. The CDR3 region has the DNA TGCGCCAGCAGCCCCGGACAGGTCCCCACCGGGGAGCTGCTTTTT.

The chain combines TRBV13 with TRBJ2-1; 9 bases align to TRBD1. This CDR3 spans 16 amino acids. Germline V CDR1 and CDR2: PRHDT, FYEKMQ (reference sequence). With V trimmed by 5 bases and J by 4 bases, 9 bases remained unmatched. The CDR3 DNA reads as TGTGCCAGCAGCACAACCACCGGGACAGGGTACAATGAGCAGTTCTTC. It translates to CASSTTTGTGYNEQFF.

This clonotype was detected many times. The chain employs TRBV28 and TRBJ2-7; unclear D gene. Germline CDR1 MDHEN, CDR2 SYDVKM. The CDR3 has 16 amino acids. With 4 bases removed from V and 2 bases from J, the gap between germline ends came to 18 bases. CDR3 nucleotides: TGTGCCAGCAGTTGGGTTTTCTCCGGCGTCCCCTACGAGCAGTACTTC. Its protein product is CASSWVFSGVPYEQYF.

The chain carries TRBV20-1 and TRBJ1-3; D may be TRBD1 (6 bases). This CDR3 contains 15 residues. Germline-derived CDR1 and CDR2 are DFQATT and SNEGSKA (reference sequence). CDR3 DNA sequence: TGCAGCGCATCCGGGACATTGCTCTCTGGAAACACCATATATTTT. Its protein product is CSASGTLLSGNTIYF.

Remarks on this clonotype: A much more abundant neighbour one base away suggests this may be a read error. The chain employs TRBV20-1 and TRBJ2-1; 9 bases are shared with TRBD1. Trimming at V came to 8 bases and at J to 7 bases, leaving 15 bases not matched to a gene. The germline V gene encodes CDR1 DFQATT and CDR2 SNEGSKA (reference sequence). The CDR3 runs to 15 residues. In DNA form, the CDR3 reads TGCAGTACTCCATTACGGGACAGGGTCTCAAATGAGCAGTTCTTC. This codes for CSTPLRDRVSNEQFF.

This clonotype was observed at least ten times. The rearrangement joins TRBV9 to TRBJ1-5; a weak D match, TRBD1 (5 bases). The CDR3 sequence is 13 residues long. CDR1 and CDR2 from the germline V gene are SGDLS and YYNGEE. V was shortened by 4 bases and J by 7 bases, with 12 bases between the two germline ends. CDR3 residues: CASSLGGRQPQHF. CDR3 sequence (DNA): TGTGCCAGCAGCTTGGGGGGACGGCAGCCCCAGCATTTT.

V is TRBV12-3 or TRBV12-4 and J is TRBJ1-5; no reliable D call. CDR3 length: 13 residues. Trimming cost V 3 bases and J 6 bases, with 9 bases left between them. The chain's CDR3 is CASSFGRLQPQHF. Written as DNA, the CDR3 is TGTGCCAGCAGTTTTGGTAGACTTCAGCCCCAGCATTTT.

Only a few counts were recorded for this clonotype. V and J are TRBV4-1 and TRBJ1-5, with D unresolved. The CDR3 contains 14 residues. The germline V gene encodes CDR1 MGHRA and CDR2 YSYEKL. V was cut by 1 base and J by 5 bases, with 9 bases left in between. The CDR3 protein is CASSQALGDQPQHF. CDR3 DNA sequence: TGCGCCAGCAGCCAAGCGCTCGGAGATCAGCCCCAGCATTTT.

This clonotype was counted a few times. The rearrangement uses TRBV5-1 and TRBJ1-2, with D possibly being TRBD1 (5 bases). Germline assignment: CDR1 SGHRS and CDR2 YFSETQ. The CDR3 loop spans 14 amino acids. With 5 bases removed from V and 2 bases from J, the gap between germline ends came to 13 bases. CDR3 residues: CASSEGTGNYGYTF. CDR3 bases: TGCGCCAGCAGTGAGGGGACGGGAAACTATGGCTACACCTTC.

Only a few counts were recorded for this clonotype. The J gene is TRBJ2-5, the V gene TRBV5-1, with D possibly being TRBD2 (6 bases). This CDR3 is 15 amino acids long. V was cut by 3 bases and J by 7 bases, with 19 bases left in between. Germline CDR1 SGHRS, CDR2 YFSETQ. The CDR3 DNA reads as TGCGCCAGCAGCTCCGGGACTCCTAAAAGCGCGACCCAGTACTTC. This sequence encodes CASSSGTPKSATQYF.

This clonotype was seen a few times. The chain employs TRBV6-1 and TRBJ1-2, with a weak D call TRBD1 (6 bases). Germline CDR1 reads MNHNS; CDR2 reads SASEGT. V was shortened by 7 bases and J by 5 bases, with 17 bases between the two germline ends. The CDR3 runs to 14 residues. CDR3: CASTIGTKVYGYTF. The CDR3 region has the DNA TGTGCCAGCACCATTGGGACAAAGGTTTATGGCTACACCTTC.

Regarding this clonotype: A read error is likely, as this CDR3 ends without the conserved phenylalanine or tryptophan. The chain joins TRBV18 to TRBJ2-3; D remains ambiguous. Germline V gives CDR1 KGHSH, CDR2 LQKENI. The CDR3 runs to 11 residues. The V and J ends lost 3 bases and 5 bases respectively, with 3 bases between them. The chain's CDR3 is CASSPGDTQYL. The CDR3 bases are TGTGCCAGCTCACCGGGAGATACGCAGTATTTA.

The rearrangement uses TRBV20-1 and TRBJ1-1; TRBD1 is a possible D gene (5 bases). V was clipped by 0 bases and J by 5 bases, with 13 bases between them. Germline CDR1 is DFQATT and CDR2 is SNEGSKA (reference sequence). The CDR3 runs 14 residues. CDR3 residues: CSARETEQGTEAFF. Here the CDR3 DNA reads TGCAGTGCTAGAGAGACAGAGCAGGGTACTGAAGCTTTCTTT.

This clonotype has a handful of counts. Sequence at one end of the junction differs from germline and may be a read error. The gene calls are TRBV29-1 and TRBJ1-5; D unclear. CDR1 SQVTM and CDR2 ANQGSEA come from the germline V gene. This CDR3 comprises 15 residues. The CDR3 spells CSVAFFRRNNRPQHF. CDR3 sequence (DNA): TGCAGCGTTGCCTTTTTCCGGAGGAACAATCGGCCCCAGCATTTT. The variable domain in full, completed from reference TRBV29-1 and TRBJ1-5, reads SAVISQKPSRDICQRGTSLTIQCQVDSQVTMMFWYRQQPGQSLTLIATANQGSEATYESGFVIDKFPISRPNLTFSTLTVSNMSPEDSSIYLCSVAFFRRNNRPQHFGDGTRLSIL.

J is TRBJ1-6 and V is TRBV7-9, with 8 bases identical to TRBD1. The CDR3 is made up of 15 amino acids. The V gene's germline CDR1 is SEHNR and CDR2 FQNEAQ (reference sequence). The V and J ends lost 5 bases and 14 bases, in that order; junction bases with no gene match: 14. This chain's CDR3 is CASSPQGTGKKALHF. DNA of the CDR3: TGTGCCAGCAGCCCGCAGGGGACAGGCAAAAAGGCCCTCCACTTT.

For this clonotype: A much larger clonotype is one base distant, so this may be a read error. This rearrangement joins TRBV15 to TRBJ2-3; TRBD2 matches 7 bases. Germline V lookup: CDR1 LNHNV, CDR2 YYDKDF (reference sequence). This CDR3 is 17 amino acids long. For the CDR3, the DNA is TGTGCCACCGGCAGACGGCCAATGGGAGGGCGCACAGATACGCAGTATTTT. Amino acid sequence: CATGRRPMGGRTDTQYF. Full variable domain (outside the CDR3, taken from reference TRBV15 and TRBJ2-3): DAMVIQNPRYQVTQFGKPVTLSCSQTLNHNVMYWYQQKSSQAPKLLFHYYDKDFNNEADTPDNFQSRRPNTSFCFLDIRSPGLGDTAMYLCATGRRPMGGRTDTQYFGPGTRLTVL.

Many counts were recorded for this clonotype. The chain couples TRBV20-1 to TRBJ1-2; no clear D. This CDR3 has 12 amino acids. Germline V lookup: CDR1 DFQATT, CDR2 SNEGSKA (reference sequence). The V end lost 2 bases, the J end lost 3 bases, and 7 bases lay between the germline ends. CDR3 residues: CSARNWDYGYTF. CDR3 sequence (DNA): TGCAGTGCTAGAAACTGGGACTATGGCTACACCTTC.